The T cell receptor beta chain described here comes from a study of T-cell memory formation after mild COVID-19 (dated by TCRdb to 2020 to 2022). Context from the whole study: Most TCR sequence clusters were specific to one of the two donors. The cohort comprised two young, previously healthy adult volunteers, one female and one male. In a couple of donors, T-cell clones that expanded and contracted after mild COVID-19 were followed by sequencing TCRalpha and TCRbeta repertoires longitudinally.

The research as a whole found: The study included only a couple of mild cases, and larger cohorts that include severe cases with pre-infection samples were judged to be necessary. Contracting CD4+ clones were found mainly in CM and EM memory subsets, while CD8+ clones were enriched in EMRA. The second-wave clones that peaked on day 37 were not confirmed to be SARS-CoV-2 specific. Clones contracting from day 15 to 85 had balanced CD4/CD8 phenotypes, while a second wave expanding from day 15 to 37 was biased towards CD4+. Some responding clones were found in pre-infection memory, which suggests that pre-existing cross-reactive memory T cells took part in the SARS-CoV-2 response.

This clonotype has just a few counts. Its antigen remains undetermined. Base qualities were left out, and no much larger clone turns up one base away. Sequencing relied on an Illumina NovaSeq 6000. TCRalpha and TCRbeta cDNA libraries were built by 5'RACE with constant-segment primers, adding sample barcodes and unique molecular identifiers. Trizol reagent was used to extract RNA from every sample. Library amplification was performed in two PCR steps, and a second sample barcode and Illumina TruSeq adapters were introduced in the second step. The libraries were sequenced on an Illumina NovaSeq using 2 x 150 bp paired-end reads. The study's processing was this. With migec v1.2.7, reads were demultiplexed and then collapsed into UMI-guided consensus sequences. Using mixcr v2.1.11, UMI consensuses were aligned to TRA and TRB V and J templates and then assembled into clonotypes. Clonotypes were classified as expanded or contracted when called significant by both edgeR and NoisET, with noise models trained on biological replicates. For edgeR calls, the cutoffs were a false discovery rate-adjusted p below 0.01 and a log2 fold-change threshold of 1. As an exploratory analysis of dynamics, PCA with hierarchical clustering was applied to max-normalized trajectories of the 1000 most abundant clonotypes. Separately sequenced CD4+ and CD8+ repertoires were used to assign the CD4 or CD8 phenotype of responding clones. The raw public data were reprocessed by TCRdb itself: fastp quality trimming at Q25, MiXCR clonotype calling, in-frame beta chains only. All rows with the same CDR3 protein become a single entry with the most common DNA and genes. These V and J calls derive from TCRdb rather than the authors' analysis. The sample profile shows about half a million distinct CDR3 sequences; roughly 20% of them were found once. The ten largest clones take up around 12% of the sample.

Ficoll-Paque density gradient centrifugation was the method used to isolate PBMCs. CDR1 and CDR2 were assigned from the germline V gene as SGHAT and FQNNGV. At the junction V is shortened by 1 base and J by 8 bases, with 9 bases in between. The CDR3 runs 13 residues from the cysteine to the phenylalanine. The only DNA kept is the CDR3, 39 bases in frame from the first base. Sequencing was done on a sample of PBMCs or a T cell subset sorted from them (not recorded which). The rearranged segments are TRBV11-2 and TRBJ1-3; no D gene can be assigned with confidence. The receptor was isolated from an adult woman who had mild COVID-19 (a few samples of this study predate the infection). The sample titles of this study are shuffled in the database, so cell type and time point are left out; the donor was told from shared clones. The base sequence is TGTGCCAGCAGCTTAGGATTTGGGGACACCATATATTTT. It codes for CASSLGFGDTIYF.